A selection of T cell receptor beta chains follows, all from one sample in a study of blood T cell repertoires in COVID-19. The table came from immunoSEQ multiplex PCR; TCRdb's copy has only in-frame clones and leaves some out. The repertoire holds approximately 270,000 clones, roughly 85% seen once, with roughly 3% in the top ten. Sequencing was done on a sample of peripheral blood. The receptors stem from a man between 18 and 29 years old with active or convalescent COVID-19. CDR3s include the opening cysteine and the closing phenylalanine or tryptophan. Each record gives: D gene, V gene, clone size, J gene, CDR3 length, CDR3 DNA, CDR3 protein. The D gene is left open where the match is weak. The size field is filled for only some rows; it gives once, few, many or a size class.

.,TRBV7-8,few,TRBJ1-3,15,TGTGCCAGCAGCTTAGCGCGGGCTGGGGAAAACACCATATATTTT,CASSLARAGENTIYF
TRBD2,TRBV5-6,.,TRBJ2-1,15,TGTGCCAGCAGCTTGGTAGCGGGGGCCTACAATGAGCAGTTCTTC,CASSLVAGAYNEQFF
.,TRBV19,.,TRBJ1-1,14,TGTGCCAGTACCCTTTGGTCGGGAGGCACTGAAGCTTTCTTT,CASTLWSGGTEAFF
.,TRBV6-1,.,TRBJ1-1,13,TGTGCCAGCAGGCCCCGGGACACCACTGAAGCTTTCTTT,CASRPRDTTEAFF
.,TRBV11-2,few,TRBJ1-2,14,TGTGCCAGCAGCTTAAACAGGGCGGGCTATGGCTACACCTTC,CASSLNRAGYGYTF
TRBD2,TRBV11-2,.,TRBJ2-1,18,TGTGCCAGCAGCCCATACGGGGGACTAGCGGGAGGGGATAATGAGCAGTTCTTC,CASSPYGGLAGGDNEQFF
TRBD1,TRBV19,.,TRBJ1-6,15,TGTGCCAGTAGTTTGGACAGGGGCTATAATTCACCCCTCCACTTT,CASSLDRGYNSPLHF
.,TRBV7-2,.,TRBJ2-1,11,TGTGCCAGCAGCGGGGGGGGCTGGCAGTTCTTC,CASSGGGWQFF
.,TRBV11-1,.,TRBJ1-1,13,TGTGCCAGCAGCTTGGACAGCGCCACTGAAGCTTTCTTT,CASSLDSATEAFF
TRBD1,TRBV30,.,TRBJ1-5,15,TGTGCCTGGAGTTCCGACAGGGGGAACAATCAGCCCCAGCATTTT,CAWSSDRGNNQPQHF
.,TRBV7-8,.,TRBJ1-1,14,TGTGCCAGCAGCTTAGCGCCCGGGAACACTGAAGCTTTCTTT,CASSLAPGNTEAFF
.,TRBV10-2,.,TRBJ2-3,14,TGCGCCAGCAGCCTACTTACTAGCTCAGATACGCAGTATTTT,CASSLLTSSDTQYF
TRBD2,TRBV11-2,.,TRBJ2-7,18,TGTGCCAGCAGCTTACTCCCTAGCGGGAGTCCCCACAAGAGCGAGCAGTACTTC,CASSLLPSGSPHKSEQYF
TRBD1,TRBV2,.,TRBJ1-2,14,TGTGCCAGCAGTGAGGGGACAGGGACTCGGGGCTACACCTTC,CASSEGTGTRGYTF
.,TRBV9,.,TRBJ2-5,15,TGTGCCAGCAGCTCAGGAGGAGCAGTCCAAGAGACCCAGTACTTC,CASSSGGAVQETQYF
.,TRBV7-2,.,TRBJ1-6,15,TGTGCCAGCAGCTTAGTGGCGGTGAGAGGTTCACCCCTCCACTTT,CASSLVAVRGSPLHF
TRBD2,TRBV7-9,.,TRBJ2-7,13,TGTGCCAGCGTGAGCGGGGGCGGCTACGAGCAGTACTTC,CASVSGGGYEQYF
TRBD1,TRBV7-2,.,TRBJ2-7,18,TGTGCCAGCAGCTTAGAGCCCTGGACAGGGGGCGGAACCTACGAGCAGTACTTC,CASSLEPWTGGGTYEQYF
.,TRBV9,.,TRBJ1-2,14,TGTGCCAGCAGCGTAGGGACGGGAAACTATGGCTACACCTTC,CASSVGTGNYGYTF
.,TRBV11-2,.,TRBJ1-3,15,TGTGCCAGCAGCCTCGGAGGCCACTCTGGAAACACCATATATTTT,CASSLGGHSGNTIYF
.,TRBV5-8,.,TRBJ2-2,15,TGTGCCAGCAGCTTCAGGGACTTTATCGCCGGGGAGCTGTTTTTT,CASSFRDFIAGELFF
TRBD2,TRBV14,.,TRBJ2-4,17,TGTGCCAGCAGCCAGCGCTCCTCCCGGGGGGGCTACAACATTCAGTACTTC,CASSQRSSRGGYNIQYF
TRBD1,TRBV28,.,TRBJ1-2,15,TGTGCCAGCAGTTTAGGGACAGGGGTAGGTTTGGGCTACACCTTC,CASSLGTGVGLGYTF
.,TRBV5-1,.,TRBJ2-7,13,TGCGCCAGCAGCTTGGTGGAGGGAAACGAGCAGTACTTC,CASSLVEGNEQYF
TRBD2,TRBV7-9,.,TRBJ2-3,16,TGTGCCAGCAGCCCGGGACTAGCGGGAGGCGCAGATACGCAGTATTTT,CASSPGLAGGADTQYF
.,TRBV19,.,TRBJ2-5,15,TGTGCCAGTAGTATAGGAGGAGGGGACTTCGAGACCCAGTACTTC,CASSIGGGDFETQYF
TRBD1,TRBV4-2,.,TRBJ2-7,16,TGTGCCAGCAGCCAATCTCGGACAGGAATGTTCTACGAGCAGTACTTC,CASSQSRTGMFYEQYF
.,TRBV7-2,.,TRBJ1-5,15,TGTGCCAGCAGCACTAGGGGGGGGAGCAATCAGCCCCAGCATTTT,CASSTRGGSNQPQHF
.,TRBV5-6,.,TRBJ1-4,16,TGTGCCAGCAGCTTGTCTCTTTGGGTGCAGGCCGAAAAACTGTTTTTT,CASSLSLWVQAEKLFF
.,TRBV5-1,.,TRBJ2-7,13,TGCGCCAGCAGCTCTGGAGACCGCCCCGAGCAGTACTTC,CASSSGDRPEQYF
.,TRBV12-2,.,TRBJ1-5,21,TGTGCAAGTCGCTTACGGCGTAGGGACAGGCATAGCTGCTATAGCAATCAGCCCCAGCATTTT,CASRLRRRDRHSCYSNQPQHF
TRBD1,TRBV28,.,TRBJ2-7,13,TGTGCCAGCAGTTATCAGCAACAGGGGCCGGTATCCTTC,CASSYQQQGPVSF